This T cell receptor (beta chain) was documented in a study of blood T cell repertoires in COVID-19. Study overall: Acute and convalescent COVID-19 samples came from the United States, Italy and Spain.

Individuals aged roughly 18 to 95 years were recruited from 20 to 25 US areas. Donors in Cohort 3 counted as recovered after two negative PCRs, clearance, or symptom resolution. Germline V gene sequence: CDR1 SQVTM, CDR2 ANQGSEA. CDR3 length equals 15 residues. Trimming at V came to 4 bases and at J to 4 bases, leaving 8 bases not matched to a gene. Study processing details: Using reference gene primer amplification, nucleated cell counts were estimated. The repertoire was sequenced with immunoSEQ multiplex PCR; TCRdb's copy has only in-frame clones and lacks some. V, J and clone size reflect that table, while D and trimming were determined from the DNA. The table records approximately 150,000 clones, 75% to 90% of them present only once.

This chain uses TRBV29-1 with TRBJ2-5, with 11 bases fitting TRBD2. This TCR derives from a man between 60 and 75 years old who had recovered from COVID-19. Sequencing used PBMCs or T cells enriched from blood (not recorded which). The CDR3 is CSVALTSGSGETQYF. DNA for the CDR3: TGCAGCGTTGCCCTCACTAGCGGGAGCGGAGAGACCCAGTACTTC.